The clone carrying this T cell receptor (beta chain) showed up just a few times. The sample originates from a study of blood T cells in healthy people across ages. Approximately 9.1 milliliters was the volume of peripheral blood drawn from each donor. Primers used in a second PCR of roughly 7 to 12 cycles were a sample-barcoded 5' primer and a J-beta primer mix. One entry per CDR3 protein, called by TCRdb with MiXCR from the 5' RACE reads. This sample yields approximately 800,000 distinct CDR3 sequences, of which roughly 25% are seen a single time; approximately 3.7% belongs to the top ten. The CDR3 consists of 16 residues. Germline V gene lookup returns CDR1 ENHRY and CDR2 SYGVKD. Trimming took 6 bases from V and 8 from J; bases not matched to a gene: 9. The same data also went into a second study, on T cells of mothers and their children.

This sequence was found in a boy younger than 18 in good health. Material for sequencing was blood. The rearrangement links TRBV10-3 to TRBJ2-1, with 14 bases matching TRBD2. The CDR3 DNA sequence: TGTGCCATCAGCTCATCGGGACTAGCGGGGGTGGATGAGCAGTTCTTC. Protein product: CAISSSGLAGVDEQFF.